These T cell receptor beta chains were read from a single sample in a study of blood T cell repertoires in COVID-19. TCRdb keeps only in-frame clones here, not all; method: immunoSEQ multiplex PCR. The data contain over 100,000 clones, roughly nine tenths of them singletons. Sequenced input: peripheral blood. These TCRs come from a human donor in a cohort sampled during active COVID-19. CDR3s include the opening cysteine and the closing phenylalanine or tryptophan. Fields, in order: D gene, clone size, J gene, V gene, CDR3 protein, CDR3 DNA. A D gene is named only where the DNA matches it firmly. A clone size is listed for some rows: how often the clone was seen (once, few, many), or a class if it is expanded.

D gene: TRBD2; clone size: NA; J gene: TRBJ2-1; V gene: TRBV12-5; CDR3 protein: CASGFGTSAGGPGGEQFF; CDR3 DNA: TGTGCTAGTGGTTTCGGGACGTCGGCGGGAGGGCCCGGGGGCGAGCAGTTCTTC
D gene: NA; clone size: NA; J gene: TRBJ2-6; V gene: TRBV19; CDR3 protein: CASRGSGSSGANVLTF; CDR3 DNA: TGTGCCAGTAGGGGCAGTGGGTCCTCTGGGGCCAACGTCCTGACTTTC
D gene: NA; clone size: NA; J gene: TRBJ1-2; V gene: TRBV2; CDR3 protein: CASSLQVNYGYTF; CDR3 DNA: TGTGCCAGCAGTTTACAAGTTAACTATGGCTACACCTTC
D gene: NA; clone size: NA; J gene: TRBJ2-1; V gene: TRBV7-9; CDR3 protein: CASSLVAGAGEQFF; CDR3 DNA: TGTGCCAGCAGCTTAGTTGCGGGGGCCGGTGAGCAGTTCTTC
D gene: TRBD1; clone size: NA; J gene: TRBJ1-2; V gene: TRBV30; CDR3 protein: CAWSPGTGGGYTF; CDR3 DNA: TGTGCCTGGAGTCCCGGGACAGGGGGTGGCTACACCTTC
D gene: NA; clone size: NA; J gene: TRBJ1-5; V gene: TRBV27; CDR3 protein: CASSLQYNQPQHF; CDR3 DNA: TGTGCCAGCAGTTTACAGTATAATCAGCCCCAGCATTTT
D gene: NA; clone size: NA; J gene: TRBJ2-3; V gene: TRBV13; CDR3 protein: CASSPQGGTDTQYF; CDR3 DNA: TGTGCCAGCAGCCCACAGGGTGGCACAGATACGCAGTATTTT
D gene: TRBD2; clone size: NA; J gene: TRBJ2-3; V gene: TRBV12-5; CDR3 protein: CASGLGAGGRTDTQYF; CDR3 DNA: TGTGCTAGTGGTTTGGGAGCGGGGGGGCGAACAGATACGCAGTATTTT
D gene: TRBD2; clone size: once; J gene: TRBJ2-3; V gene: TRBV9; CDR3 protein: CASSGEGTSGELTPQGPDTQYF; CDR3 DNA: TGTGCCAGCAGCGGGGAGGGGACTAGCGGGGAATTAACCCCTCAAGGCCCAGATACGCAGTATTTT
D gene: TRBD1; clone size: once; J gene: TRBJ1-2; V gene: TRBV27; CDR3 protein: CASSLGQGTDYGYTF; CDR3 DNA: TGTGCCAGCAGTTTAGGACAGGGCACGGACTATGGCTACACCTTC
D gene: TRBD2; clone size: NA; J gene: TRBJ2-2; V gene: TRBV5-1; CDR3 protein: CASSLDAPGLAGYSGELFF; CDR3 DNA: TGCGCCAGCAGCTTGGACGCCCCGGGACTAGCGGGGTATTCCGGGGAGCTGTTTTTT
D gene: TRBD1; clone size: NA; J gene: TRBJ1-1; V gene: TRBV9; CDR3 protein: CASSVLGVTGLSAQTEAFF; CDR3 DNA: TGTGCCAGCAGCGTCCTCGGTGTGACAGGGCTTAGCGCGCAGACTGAAGCTTTCTTT
D gene: NA; clone size: NA; J gene: TRBJ1-1; V gene: TRBV5-8; CDR3 protein: CASSFGDVNTEAFF; CDR3 DNA: TGTGCCAGCAGCTTCGGGGATGTGAACACTGAAGCTTTCTTT
D gene: NA; clone size: NA; J gene: TRBJ1-4; V gene: TRBV6-1; CDR3 protein: CASSETGGSGEKLFF; CDR3 DNA: TGTGCCAGCAGTGAAACGGGGGGTTCCGGCGAAAAACTGTTTTTT
D gene: NA; clone size: NA; J gene: TRBJ1-5; V gene: TRBV6-1; CDR3 protein: CASSDTAVSWSPDQPQHF; CDR3 DNA: TGTGCCAGCAGTGACACTGCAGTTTCGTGGAGTCCCGATCAGCCCCAGCATTTT
D gene: TRBD1; clone size: NA; J gene: TRBJ1-1; V gene: TRBV7-9; CDR3 protein: CASSVVGQGSYEAFF; CDR3 DNA: TGTGCCAGCAGCGTAGTGGGACAGGGAAGTTATGAAGCTTTCTTT
D gene: TRBD2; clone size: once; J gene: TRBJ2-1; V gene: TRBV7-3; CDR3 protein: CASSLTSGGPSYNEQFF; CDR3 DNA: TGTGCCAGCAGCTTGACTAGCGGGGGCCCGAGTTACAATGAGCAGTTCTTC
D gene: NA; clone size: NA; J gene: TRBJ1-1; V gene: TRBV2; CDR3 protein: CASRLGPTEAFF; CDR3 DNA: TGTGCCAGCAGGCTGGGGCCCACTGAAGCTTTCTTT
D gene: NA; clone size: NA; J gene: TRBJ1-4; V gene: TRBV3-1/TRBV3-2; CDR3 protein: CASSQARAAEKLFF; CDR3 DNA: TGTGCCAGCAGCCAAGCGCGTGCGGCCGAAAAACTGTTTTTT
D gene: NA; clone size: NA; J gene: TRBJ1-2; V gene: TRBV4-3; CDR3 protein: CASSQVRTSNYGYTF; CDR3 DNA: TGCGCCAGCAGCCAAGTTAGAACTTCTAACTATGGCTACACCTTC
D gene: NA; clone size: NA; J gene: TRBJ2-3; V gene: TRBV7-8; CDR3 protein: CASSFHFASSTDTQYF; CDR3 DNA: TGTGCCAGCAGCTTTCATTTTGCGTCTAGCACAGATACGCAGTATTTT
D gene: NA; clone size: NA; J gene: TRBJ1-4; V gene: TRBV10-2; CDR3 protein: CASRQAGVDEKLFF; CDR3 DNA: TGCGCCAGCAGGCAAGCAGGGGTAGATGAAAAACTGTTTTTT
D gene: NA; clone size: NA; J gene: TRBJ1-1; V gene: TRBV6-1; CDR3 protein: CASSELGGVGAFF; CDR3 DNA: TGTGCCAGCAGTGAGTTGGGGGGGGTCGGAGCTTTCTTT
D gene: NA; clone size: NA; J gene: TRBJ1-1; V gene: TRBV6-5; CDR3 protein: CASRTTGMNTEAFF; CDR3 DNA: TGTGCCAGCAGAACGACGGGAATGAACACTGAAGCTTTCTTT
D gene: TRBD1; clone size: NA; J gene: TRBJ1-5; V gene: TRBV19; CDR3 protein: CATATGFSNQPQHF; CDR3 DNA: TGTGCCACCGCGACAGGGTTCAGCAATCAGCCCCAGCATTTT
D gene: NA; clone size: NA; J gene: TRBJ1-4; V gene: TRBV28; CDR3 protein: CASSLYVSGGGAEKLFF; CDR3 DNA: TGTGCCAGCAGTTTATATGTCTCGGGGGGTGGAGCAGAAAAACTGTTTTTT
D gene: NA; clone size: NA; J gene: TRBJ1-1; V gene: TRBV7-9; CDR3 protein: CASSRFDRNTEAFF; CDR3 DNA: TGTGCCAGCAGCCGATTCGACAGGAACACTGAAGCTTTCTTT
D gene: NA; clone size: NA; J gene: TRBJ2-1; V gene: TRBV6-2/TRBV6-3; CDR3 protein: CASSFERRETYNEQFF; CDR3 DNA: TGTGCCAGCAGTTTTGAGCGGAGAGAGACCTACAATGAGCAGTTCTTC
D gene: TRBD1; clone size: NA; J gene: TRBJ2-2; V gene: TRBV5-1; CDR3 protein: CASSSTGVRNTGELFF; CDR3 DNA: TGCGCCAGCAGCTCAACAGGGGTGAGGAACACCGGGGAGCTGTTTTTT
D gene: TRBD2; clone size: NA; J gene: TRBJ2-1; V gene: TRBV7-9; CDR3 protein: CASSPQEGLAGGRNEQFF; CDR3 DNA: TGTGCCAGCAGCCCACAAGAGGGACTAGCGGGAGGGAGGAATGAGCAGTTCTTC
D gene: NA; clone size: NA; J gene: TRBJ2-2; V gene: TRBV7-2; CDR3 protein: CASSSGLNTGELFF; CDR3 DNA: TGTGCCAGCAGCTCGGGACTCAACACCGGGGAGCTGTTTTTT
D gene: NA; clone size: NA; J gene: TRBJ1-1; V gene: TRBV30; CDR3 protein: CAWSVTGDTEAFF; CDR3 DNA: TGTGCCTGGAGTGTTACCGGTGACACTGAAGCTTTCTTT
D gene: NA; clone size: NA; J gene: TRBJ1-4; V gene: TRBV19; CDR3 protein: CASSMQGRNEKLFF; CDR3 DNA: TGTGCCAGTAGTATGCAGGGCCGGAATGAAAAACTGTTTTTT
D gene: NA; clone size: NA; J gene: TRBJ1-4; V gene: TRBV18; CDR3 protein: CASSPWQGEKLFF; CDR3 DNA: TGTGCCAGCTCACCCTGGCAGGGCGAAAAACTGTTTTTT
D gene: NA; clone size: NA; J gene: TRBJ2-3; V gene: TRBV9; CDR3 protein: CASSAVVGVGTDTQYF; CDR3 DNA: TGTGCCAGCAGCGCCGTCGTGGGAGTAGGGACAGATACGCAGTATTTT
D gene: TRBD1; clone size: NA; J gene: TRBJ1-4; V gene: TRBV6-2/TRBV6-3; CDR3 protein: CASSHPGQGATNEKLFF; CDR3 DNA: TGTGCCAGCAGTCATCCGGGACAGGGGGCGACTAATGAAAAACTGTTTTTT
D gene: NA; clone size: NA; J gene: TRBJ1-1; V gene: TRBV18; CDR3 protein: CASSPIEGGTEAFF; CDR3 DNA: TGTGCCAGCTCACCCATTGAAGGGGGAACTGAAGCTTTCTTT
D gene: NA; clone size: NA; J gene: TRBJ1-2; V gene: TRBV3-1/TRBV3-2; CDR3 protein: CASSQEDGQLLYGYTF; CDR3 DNA: TGTGCCAGCAGCCAAGAAGACGGACAATTGCTCTATGGCTACACCTTC
D gene: NA; clone size: NA; J gene: TRBJ2-5; V gene: TRBV4-2; CDR3 protein: CASSSGVGGQETQYF; CDR3 DNA: TGTGCCAGCAGCTCCGGGGTTGGGGGGCAAGAGACCCAGTACTTC
D gene: NA; clone size: NA; J gene: TRBJ1-1; V gene: TRBV18; CDR3 protein: CASSPQGGNEAFF; CDR3 DNA: TGTGCCAGCTCACCACAGGGAGGTAATGAAGCTTTCTTT
D gene: TRBD1; clone size: NA; J gene: TRBJ1-1; V gene: TRBV9; CDR3 protein: CASSVAAGGDQTEAFF; CDR3 DNA: TGTGCCAGCAGCGTAGCCGCAGGGGGCGATCAGACTGAAGCTTTCTTT
D gene: TRBD1; clone size: NA; J gene: TRBJ2-7; V gene: TRBV28; CDR3 protein: CASSWGQGASYGKDPVATYEQYF; CDR3 DNA: TGTGCCAGCAGTTGGGGACAGGGGGCGAGTTACGGCAAAGACCCCGTTGCGACCTACGAGCAGTACTTC
D gene: TRBD1; clone size: few; J gene: TRBJ2-7; V gene: TRBV19; CDR3 protein: CASSIGTGYEQYF; CDR3 DNA: TGTGCCAGTAGTATAGGGACAGGCTACGAGCAGTACTTC
D gene: NA; clone size: NA; J gene: TRBJ1-5; V gene: TRBV27; CDR3 protein: CASSLTVSLSNQPQHF; CDR3 DNA: TGTGCCAGCAGTTTGACAGTCTCCTTAAGCAATCAGCCCCAGCATTTT
D gene: NA; clone size: NA; J gene: TRBJ2-7; V gene: TRBV4-1; CDR3 protein: CASSQGPGDDEQYF; CDR3 DNA: TGCGCCAGCAGCCAGGGGCCAGGGGACGACGAGCAGTACTTC
D gene: TRBD1; clone size: NA; J gene: TRBJ1-2; V gene: TRBV14; CDR3 protein: CASSQVDRASGYTF; CDR3 DNA: TGTGCCAGCAGCCAAGTTGACAGGGCGAGCGGCTACACCTTC
D gene: NA; clone size: NA; J gene: TRBJ1-4; V gene: TRBV10-2; CDR3 protein: CASSEPEGRRDEKLFF; CDR3 DNA: TGCGCCAGCAGCGAACCCGAGGGACGGAGGGATGAAAAACTGTTTTTT
D gene: TRBD1; clone size: NA; J gene: TRBJ1-5; V gene: TRBV7-2; CDR3 protein: CASSLGIQGNQPQHF; CDR3 DNA: TGTGCCAGCAGCTTAGGTATACAGGGGAATCAGCCCCAGCATTTT
D gene: NA; clone size: NA; J gene: TRBJ1-2; V gene: TRBV19; CDR3 protein: CASSIAQYGYTF; CDR3 DNA: TGTGCCAGTAGTATAGCGCAGTATGGCTACACCTTC
D gene: TRBD1; clone size: NA; J gene: TRBJ2-6; V gene: TRBV5-1; CDR3 protein: CASSDPPGQALSGANVLTF; CDR3 DNA: TGCGCCAGCAGCGATCCACCGGGACAGGCACTCTCTGGGGCCAACGTCCTGACTTTC
D gene: NA; clone size: NA; J gene: TRBJ1-1; V gene: TRBV5-6; CDR3 protein: CASSPGAPNTEAFF; CDR3 DNA: TGTGCCAGCAGCCCAGGGGCGCCGAACACTGAAGCTTTCTTT
D gene: NA; clone size: NA; J gene: TRBJ2-6; V gene: TRBV23-1; CDR3 protein: CASSQPVGFGGGSRSGANVLTF; CDR3 DNA: TGCGCCAGCAGTCAACCGGTGGGGTTTGGGGGGGGCTCCCGCTCTGGGGCCAACGTCCTGACTTTC